This T cell receptor (beta chain) is drawn from a study of OX40 agonist ivuxolimab in advanced cancers. Study in general: Three patients had partial responses: one hepatocellular carcinoma, two cutaneous melanoma. Findings and caveats of the study: No determination was made of the antigen specificity of the expanded peripheral T cells.

As regards this clone: Antigen specificity is unknown.

Repertoires were generated with immunoSEQ multiplex PCR, while TCRdb's copy carries only in-frame clones and drops some. The sample records more than 40,000 clones, 77% being singletons. V lost 1 base and J lost 5, with 11 bases in between. This CDR3 has 14 residues. The germline V gene has CDR1 KGHSH and CDR2 LQKENI. V is TRBV18 and J is TRBJ2-5, with D hard to call. The receptor was derived from an adult with an advanced solid tumor such as melanoma, head and neck, liver or kidney cancer. The sample here was CD4+ or CD8+ T cells sorted from blood, taken in a trial of the OX40 agonist ivuxolimab. The CDR3 nucleotides are TGTGCCAGCTCACCACTTAAGGCCTTGGAGACCCAGTACTTC. It translates to CASSPLKALETQYF.